This T cell receptor beta chain stems from a study of blood T cell repertoires in COVID-19. Overall study context: Donors in the United States, Italy and Spain gave samples during acute or convalescent COVID-19. Sample material is recorded as cDNA or gDNA derived from T cells, B-cell-depleted T cells, or PBMCs.

CDR1 ENHRY and CDR2 SYGVKD come from the germline V gene. Deletions cut 2 bases from V and 5 bases from J, with 15 bases between. The CDR3 has 15 amino acids. The authors' processing: Reference gene primer amplification gave estimated nucleated cell counts. Method: immunoSEQ multiplex PCR; TCRdb's copy keeps in-frame clones and lacks some. The DNA was the basis for D and trimming; V, J and clone size are from that table. Of about 99,000 clones listed, about 87% are singletons. The sample taken for sequencing was peripheral blood. The sequence came from a man between 50 and 59 years old with acute or convalescent COVID-19. The chain is built from TRBV10-3 and TRBJ1-1; tentative D call: TRBD1 (5 bases). The CDR3 is CAISERQGLRTEAFF. As DNA, the CDR3 is TGTGCCATCAGTGAGAGGCAGGGATTAAGGACTGAAGCTTTCTTT.